This passage covers 6 T cell receptor beta chains from one sample sequenced in a study of neoadjuvant nivolumab and ipilimumab in lung cancer. Some clones are missing from TCRdb's copy, which holds only in-frame ones; the method was immunoSEQ multiplex PCR. This sample has several thousand clones, with approximately 91% found just once. Sample: tumor tissue, taken after neoadjuvant nivolumab, alone or with ipilimumab, at or shortly before surgery. The receptors derive from an adult with non-small cell lung cancer. Some clones in this sample may be carry-over from other donors' samples.

This chain links TRBV14 with TRBJ1-4; no clear D gene. From germline, CDR1 is SGHDN and CDR2 FVKESK. The CDR3 spans 15 residues. Between the trimmed V and J ends, which lost 1 base and 7 bases, there was a span of 13 bases. The CDR3 coding sequence is TGTGCCAGCAGCCAAGGCGGTACGGTTTTTGAAAAACTGTTTTTT. Its translation: CASSQGGTVFEKLFF.

The chain recombines TRBV6-1 with TRBJ2-2; D unclear. Germline V gene sequence: CDR1 MNHNS, CDR2 SASEGT. Deletions cut 4 bases from V and 0 bases from J, with 9 bases between. The length of the CDR3 is 15 residues. This CDR3 reads CASSVSQTNTGELFF. The DNA for the CDR3 is TGTGCCAGCAGTGTCTCACAGACGAACACCGGGGAGCTGTTTTTT.

The chain employs TRBV6-5 and TRBJ2-5; D unresolved. CDR3 size: 12 residues. Per the germline V gene, CDR1 is MNHEY and CDR2 is SVGAGI. V lost 6 bases and J 1 base, leaving 6 bases between the germline ends. Here the CDR3 reads CASRGIQETQYF. DNA of the CDR3: TGTGCCAGCAGGGGGATCCAAGAGACCCAGTACTTC.

The chain uses TRBV28 and TRBJ1-5; D gene uncertain. Germline CDR1 is MDHEN and CDR2 is SYDVKM. Trimming removed 5 bases from V and 3 bases from J, with 14 bases in between. This CDR3 is 15 amino acids long. CDR3 amino acids: CASSGLRLSNQPQHF. The CDR3 bases are TGTGCCAGCAGTGGGCTCCGGTTATCCAATCAGCCCCAGCATTTT.

The chain is built from TRBV5-1 and TRBJ2-5; D is unclear. This CDR3 is built from 14 residues. V was pared by 0 bases and J by 2 bases, with 8 bases between. Germline V CDR1 and CDR2: SGHRS, YFSETQ. CDR3 loop: CASSLAILQETQYF. In nucleotides, the CDR3 is TGCGCCAGCAGCTTGGCCATCCTACAAGAGACCCAGTACTTC.

The chain carries TRBV4-2 and TRBJ1-6, with D possibly matching TRBD1 (5 bases). CDR1 is LGHNA and CDR2 is YNFKEQ in the germline V gene. Trimming removed 1 base at V and 3 bases at J, with 13 bases between. The CDR3 runs to 17 residues. CDR3 nucleotides: TGTGCCAGCAGCCAAGCGCATCAGGGAGACTATAATTCACCCCTCCACTTT. Residues: CASSQAHQGDYNSPLHF.